This record concerns one T cell receptor (beta chain) sequence. The antigen is undetermined. The data are from a study of cytomegalovirus exposure and HLA in healthy donors. The study, taken as a whole, reports: It was reported that the classifier diagnosed cytomegalovirus status with high specificity and sensitivity in both the original and validation cohorts. The TCR clusters that emerged in the first cohort tended, a later analysis found, to co-occur in the 120 or so validation repertoires. The authors listed approximately 150 TCR beta chains as cytomegalovirus-associated. Among the CMV-associated chains, a few were confirmed in vitro as specific for CMV antigens.

Germline CDR1 GTSNPN, CDR2 SVGIG (reference sequence). V shed 2 bases and J shed 3 bases, with 8 bases lying between them. The CDR3 length is 12 residues. Some clones are missing from TCRdb's copy, which holds only in-frame ones; the method was immunoSEQ multiplex PCR. Among about 240,000 clones listed, approximately 83% were seen once. The sequenced material came from PBMCs. The chain links TRBV30 to TRBJ2-7; tentative D call: TRBD1 (6 bases). The clonotype originates from a woman aged 25 to 39 in good health and CMV-seropositive. CDR3 nucleotide sequence: TGTGCCTGGAGTTGGACAGACTACGAGCAGTACTTC. This encodes CAWSWTDYEQYF.